Presented here are 22 T cell receptor beta chains from one specimen sequenced in a study of response to subunit inactivated influenza vaccine. From the RT-PCR reads, TCRdb called clonotypes with MiXCR, one entry per CDR3 protein. The sample holds 430,000 or so distinct CDR3 sequences, approximately 10% seen once. The specimen comprised PBMCs from blood, sampled 45 days after vaccination. The origin of the receptors is a man in his forties or fifties who received an inactivated influenza vaccine.

This clonotype was recorded many times. This sequence joins TRBV29-1 and TRBJ2-5; tentative D call: TRBD2 (5 bases). Per the germline V gene, CDR1 is SQVTM and CDR2 is ANQGSEA. The CDR3 contains 18 residues. The V and J ends lost 4 bases and 2 bases respectively, with 26 bases between them. Here the CDR3 reads CSVVEAGPNEAEQETQYF. CDR3 coding DNA: TGCAGCGTTGTGGAGGCTGGTCCGAACGAAGCGGAGCAAGAGACCCAGTACTTC.

This clonotype was counted only a few times. The chain employs TRBV7-2 and TRBJ1-6, with D perhaps TRBD1 (6 bases). The germline gives CDR1 SGHTA, CDR2 FQGNSA. V was pared by 5 bases and J by 9 bases, with 17 bases between. The CDR3 contains 15 residues. CDR3 coding DNA: TGTGCCAGCAGCCCCGGTCAGGGGACGGGTTCACCCCTCCACTTT. It is translated as CASSPGQGTGSPLHF.

The chain uses TRBV6-2 or TRBV6-3 and TRBJ2-1; TRBD2 matches 12 bases. Germline values: CDR1 MNHEY, CDR2 SVGEGT. This CDR3 is built from 18 residues. The J segment lost 2 bases and the V segment lost 4 bases, leaving 9 bases of the junction unmatched. The CDR3 region is CASSSLLAGGSPYNEQFF. As DNA, the CDR3 is TGTGCCAGCAGTTCCCTTCTAGCGGGGGGGAGCCCCTACAATGAGCAGTTCTTC.

This clonotype was counted many times. J is TRBJ2-2 and V is TRBV20-1; tentatively, D is TRBD2 (6 bases). V was pared by 6 bases and J by 6 bases, with 17 bases between. This CDR3 comprises 14 residues. Germline loops: CDR1 DFQATT, CDR2 SNEGSKA (reference sequence). CDR3 sequence: CSAPQLAGAGELFF. As DNA, the CDR3 is TGCAGTGCCCCCCAACTAGCCGGGGCCGGGGAGCTGTTTTTT.

At least ten counts were recorded for this clonotype. J is TRBJ2-7 and V is TRBV29-1, with D hard to call. The CDR3 runs 13 residues. V was pared by 1 base and J by 0 bases, with 7 bases between. Germline V gene sequence: CDR1 SQVTM, CDR2 ANQGSEA. DNA of the CDR3: TGCAGCGTTGAAGGGCTAGGCTCCTACGAGCAGTACTTC. Translated, it gives CSVEGLGSYEQYF.

The sample holds many counts of this clonotype. This chain links TRBV18 with TRBJ1-2; D gene uncertain. Trimming took off 6 bases at V and 7 bases at J, with 9 bases between the two ends. This CDR3 is built from 11 residues. Germline V gene sequence: CDR1 KGHSH, CDR2 LQKENI. In DNA form, the CDR3 reads TGTGCCAGCTCTGACCCTTCTGGCTACACCTTC. This sequence encodes CASSDPSGYTF.

The rearrangement uses TRBV24-1 and TRBJ2-3; D gene ambiguous. V was cut by 5 bases and J by 1 base, with 6 bases left in between. Germline V CDR1 and CDR2: KGHDR, SFDVKD. The CDR3 has 13 residues. The CDR3 sequence: CATSGPGTDTQYF. The DNA for the CDR3 is TGTGCCACCAGTGGACCGGGCACAGATACGCAGTATTTT.

In its sample, this clonotype was seen many times. This chain connects TRBV27 to TRBJ2-7; 9 nucleotides line up with TRBD1. Germline CDR1 MNHEY, CDR2 SMNVEV (reference sequence). The CDR3 consists of 16 residues. J lost 3 bases, V lost 0 bases, and 6 bases had no gene match. The CDR3 DNA reads TGTGCCAGCAGTTTATCGGCCGGGACAGGGTACTACGAGCAGTACTTC. It codes for CASSLSAGTGYYEQYF.

J is TRBJ2-3 and V is TRBV3-1, with D possibly matching TRBD2 (6 bases). The CDR3 loop spans 14 amino acids. Germline V gene data show CDR1 as LGHDT and CDR2 as YNNKEL (reference sequence). The V gene lost 0 bases and the J gene lost 7 bases, with 11 bases spanning the gap. The CDR3 spells CASSQEGLANTQYF. CDR3 nucleotide sequence: TGTGCCAGCAGCCAAGAGGGCCTAGCGAATACGCAGTATTTT.

This clonotype occurred a few times. The chain uses TRBV5-1 and TRBJ2-1, with 8 positions matching TRBD2. The length of the CDR3 is 18 residues. The germline V gene encodes CDR1 SGHRS and CDR2 YFSETQ. The V gene end was trimmed by 1 base and the J gene end by 0 bases; junction bases not matched to a gene: 9. In DNA form, the CDR3 reads TGCGCCAGCAGCTTGCGAGTTGGCGGGAGGTACTCCTACAATGAGCAGTTCTTC. Amino acids: CASSLRVGGRYSYNEQFF.

This chain links TRBV18 with TRBJ2-5, with 9 bases fitting TRBD1. This CDR3 contains 13 residues. The trim removed 8 bases at V and 5 bases at J, leaving 6 bases unmatched. Germline CDR1 KGHSH, CDR2 LQKENI. The CDR3 sequence is CASTGQGPETQYF. CDR3 sequence (DNA): TGTGCCAGCACTGGACAGGGGCCGGAGACCCAGTACTTC.

The rearrangement uses TRBV7-2 and TRBJ1-6, with D possibly being TRBD1 (6 bases). V lost 2 bases to trimming and J lost 14 bases, with 16 bases between them. Germline values: CDR1 SGHTA, CDR2 FQGNSA. The CDR3 extends over 14 amino acids. The CDR3 DNA sequence: TGTGCCAGCAGCTTACGGGGGGCGAATGGGGCCCTCCACTTT. The encoded protein is CASSLRGANGALHF. Based on the CDR3 plus reference TRBV7-2 and TRBJ1-6, the full variable domain is GAGVSQSPSNKVTEKGKDVELRCDPISGHTALYWYRQSLGQGLEFLIYFQGNSAPDKSGLPSDRFSAERTGGSVSTLTIQRTQQEDSAVYLCASSLRGANGALHFGNGTRLTVT.

The chain uses TRBV6-2 or TRBV6-3 and TRBJ1-1; perhaps TRBD1 as D (6 bases). V lost 5 bases and J lost 5, with 15 bases in between. The germline V gene encodes CDR1 MNHEY and CDR2 SVGEGT. There are 14 residues in the CDR3. CDR3: CASSQFLGGTEAFF. For the CDR3, the DNA is TGTGCCAGCAGTCAATTTTTAGGGGGGACTGAAGCTTTCTTT.

J is TRBJ2-5 and V is TRBV7-9; D could derive from TRBD1 or TRBD2 (6 bases each). Trimming left V 2 bases short and J 3 bases short, with 13 bases between. The CDR3 contains 15 residues. The V gene's germline CDR1 is SEHNR and CDR2 FQNEAQ (reference sequence). CDR3 sequence: CASSLREAGEETQYF. CDR3 nucleotide sequence: TGTGCCAGCAGCTTAAGGGAGGCAGGGGAAGAGACCCAGTACTTC.

This chain links TRBV5-1 with TRBJ2-7, with D possibly TRBD2 on 6 matching bases. This CDR3 comprises 14 residues. Deletions cut 6 bases from V and 0 bases from J, with 13 bases between. CDR1 is SGHRS and CDR2 is YFSETQ in the germline V gene. DNA of the CDR3: TGCGCCAGCAAACGGGACTTGAGCTCCTACGAGCAGTACTTC. It translates to CASKRDLSSYEQYF.

This clonotype was recorded a few times. The chain recombines TRBV5-5 with TRBJ2-1; perhaps TRBD2 as D (5 bases). Trimming left V 0 bases short and J 8 bases short, with 15 bases between. The germline V gene has CDR1 SGHKS and CDR2 YYEKEE (reference sequence). The CDR3 sequence is 15 residues long. The CDR3 here is CASSLVGPGDHEQFF. The CDR3 DNA is TGTGCCAGCAGCTTGGTAGGGCCCGGGGATCATGAGCAGTTCTTC.

This clonotype turned up a few times. The genes are TRBV14 and TRBJ2-3; no firm D call. Germline CDR1 is SGHDN and CDR2 is FVKESK. V lost 4 bases to trimming and J lost 4 bases, with 9 bases between them. The CDR3 runs 13 residues. This chain's CDR3 is CASSPLFPDTQYF. CDR3 in DNA: TGTGCCAGCAGCCCTCTCTTTCCAGATACGCAGTATTTT. Based on the CDR3 plus reference TRBV14 and TRBJ2-3, the full variable domain is EAGVTQFPSHSVIEKGQTVTLRCDPISGHDNLYWYRRVMGKEIKFLLHFVKESKQDESGMPNNRFLAERTGGTYSTLKVQPAELEDSGVYFCASSPLFPDTQYFGPGTRLTVL.

This clonotype was found many times. The chain carries TRBV15 and TRBJ2-1; 9 nucleotides align to TRBD1. CDR1 and CDR2 from the germline V gene are LNHNV and YYDKDF (reference sequence). Unmatched junction bases numbered 10, after V lost 2 bases and J lost 8 bases. The CDR3 consists of 16 residues. CDR3 sequence (DNA): TGTGCCACCAGCAGAAGGGGAACCACAGGGGGCGATGAGCAGTTCTTC. Translating it yields CATSRRGTTGGDEQFF.

This clonotype occurred a few times. The rearrangement uses TRBV9 and TRBJ2-7, with 9 positions matching TRBD1. CDR3 length equals 16 residues. The germline gives CDR1 SGDLS, CDR2 YYNGEE. V lost 3 bases and J lost 4; bases outside the gene matches: 11. The CDR3 sequence is CASSGGSGTGKYEQYF. CDR3 coding DNA: TGTGCCAGCAGCGGGGGTAGTGGGACAGGGAAGTACGAGCAGTACTTC.

This clonotype was detected many times. The V call is TRBV4-2, the J call TRBJ1-2; D gene uncertain. Germline V gives CDR1 LGHNA, CDR2 YNFKEQ. With 0 bases removed from V and 2 bases from J, the gap between germline ends came to 10 bases. The CDR3 totals 15 residues. The CDR3 nucleotides are TGTGCCAGCAGCCAAGAGGTTACGGTGAACTATGGCTACACCTTC. This translates into CASSQEVTVNYGYTF.

The genes are TRBV12-3 or TRBV12-4 and TRBJ1-6; 10 bases map to TRBD1. V dropped 4 bases and J dropped 9; count of bases not matched to a gene: 6. The CDR3 spans 15 residues. The CDR3 reads CASSSRDRGSSPLHF. The DNA for the CDR3 is TGTGCCAGCAGTTCCCGGGACAGGGGTAGTTCACCCCTCCACTTT.

The V gene is TRBV7-3, the J gene TRBJ2-1, with 9 bases fitting TRBD1. Looked up from germline, CDR1 is SGHTA and CDR2 is FQGTGA. The CDR3 runs 18 residues. Losses at the gene ends were 5 bases for V and 0 bases for J; bases not matched to a gene: 11. This CDR3 is CASSLDRGSLGSYNEQFF. The CDR3 DNA follows: TGTGCCAGCAGCCTCGACAGGGGGTCCCTTGGCTCCTACAATGAGCAGTTCTTC. The whole variable domain, filled in from reference TRBV7-3 and TRBJ2-1, reads GAGVSQTPSNKVTEKGKYVELRCDPISGHTALYWYRQSLGQGPEFLIYFQGTGAADDSGLPNDRFFAVRPEGSVSTLKIQRTERGDSAVYLCASSLDRGSLGSYNEQFFGPGTRLTVL.